This record looks at one TCR beta chain sequence and its context. The antigen is undetermined. These data originate in a study of CD8 T cells in ankylosing spondylitis. By quantitative 5'-RACE with molecular barcodes, the TCR beta libraries were made. MiXCR, run by TCRdb on the 5' RACE reads, gives a single entry per CDR3 protein. This sample yields 80,000 to 100,000 distinct CDR3 sequences, of which about 8.1% are seen a single time; over 4.5% belongs to the top ten. General study results and limits: From matched ankylosing spondylitis synovial fluid, disease-linked clones were reportedly recovered at significantly enriched levels. With a CD8+ phenotype, disease-linked clones were relatively rare in peripheral blood. Roughly eight highly homologous variants made up a TCR beta motif that seemed to typify ankylosing spondylitis blood.

The sequence was obtained from a male donor with ankylosing spondylitis or in good health (not recorded which). The sequenced sample consisted of blood, either unsorted or a sorted T cell fraction (not recorded which).

CDR3 bases: TGTGCCAGCAGTGAACTAGCGGGGGGGCTCAACGAGCAGTACTTC. Translation: CASSELAGGLNEQYF. The rearrangement uses TRBV27 and TRBJ2-7; 13 nucleotides match TRBD2. Germline V gives CDR1 MNHEY, CDR2 SMNVEV (reference sequence). CDR3 length equals 15 residues. With V trimmed by 5 bases and J by 5 bases, 6 bases remained unmatched.